The sequence of this T cell receptor (beta chain) was determined in a study of CD8 T cells in Susac syndrome. Across the whole study: Clinical remission applied to under 10 sequenced Susac syndrome patients, and more than five had active disease. Treatment at blood withdrawal was none, corticosteroids, or intravenous immunoglobulin alone in Susac syndrome patients.

This CDR3 has 17 residues. Germline CDR1 reads DFQATT; CDR2 reads SNEGSKA (reference sequence). The V end lost 4 bases, the J end lost 0 bases, and 16 bases lay between the germline ends. Findings of the study overall: The total CD8+ repertoires contained some 15 Susac-specific public clones, and the CD8+ TEMRA repertoires contained 4 to 6.

Reverse transcription of roughly 0.5 to 1 ug RNA used random hexamers. Amplification of TCR beta CDR3 across 54 Vbeta and 13 Jbeta was performed with immunoSEQ multiplex PCR. From the immunoSEQ multiplex PCR reads, TCRdb called clonotypes with MiXCR, one entry per CDR3 protein. The sample lists 150,000 to 200,000 distinct CDR3 sequences; 95% were seen once. With regard to this clonotype: Its antigen remains unidentified.

This receptor was obtained from a human donor with Susac syndrome. The specimen sequenced was CD8+ T cells from PBMCs. V usage is TRBV20-1 and J usage is TRBJ2-6; the D gene is possibly TRBD2 (5 bases). The CDR3: CSATRRGSLSGANVLTF. Written as DNA, the CDR3 is TGCAGTGCTACCCGTCGTGGGAGCCTCTCTGGGGCCAACGTCCTGACTTTC.